This TCR beta chain was found in a study of T cell responses to AZD1222 COVID-19 vaccine. The study, taken as a whole, reports: Of spike-specific TCRs, nearly half reportedly target regions left unmutated in variants. Most donors were white British and more were female, and clonal diversity was possibly underestimated.

In the case of this clone: Its antigen remains unidentified.

Using immunoSEQ multiplex PCR, the repertoire was profiled, and TCRdb retains in-frame clones only, with some absent. The table records roughly 120,000 clones, approximately 90% of them present only once. Germline CDR1 and CDR2: MNHEY and SVGEGT. This CDR3 has 15 residues. J lost 6 bases, V lost 2 bases, and 7 bases had no gene match. The receptor was isolated from an adult who received the AZD1222 COVID-19 vaccine. Sequenced material: peripheral blood, taken 28 days after the second AZD1222 dose. The rearrangement links TRBV6-2 or TRBV6-3 to TRBJ2-1; 7 bases agree with TRBD2. The chain's CDR3 is CASSYNGLAVNEQFF. The CDR3 DNA sequence: TGTGCCAGCAGTTACAATGGGCTAGCGGTCAATGAGCAGTTCTTC.